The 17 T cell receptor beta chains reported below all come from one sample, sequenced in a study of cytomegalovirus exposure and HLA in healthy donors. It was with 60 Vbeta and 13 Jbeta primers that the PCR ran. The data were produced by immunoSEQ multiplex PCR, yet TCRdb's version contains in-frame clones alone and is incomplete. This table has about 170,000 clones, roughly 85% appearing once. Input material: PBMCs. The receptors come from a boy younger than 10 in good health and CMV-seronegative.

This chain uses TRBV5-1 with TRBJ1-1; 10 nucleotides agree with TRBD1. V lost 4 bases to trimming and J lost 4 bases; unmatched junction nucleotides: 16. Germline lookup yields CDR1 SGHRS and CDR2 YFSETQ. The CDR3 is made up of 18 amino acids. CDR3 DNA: TGCGCCAGCAGCCCACTCCGCCCCGGACAGGGGGATTCCACTGAAGCTTTCTTT. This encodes CASSPLRPGQGDSTEAFF.

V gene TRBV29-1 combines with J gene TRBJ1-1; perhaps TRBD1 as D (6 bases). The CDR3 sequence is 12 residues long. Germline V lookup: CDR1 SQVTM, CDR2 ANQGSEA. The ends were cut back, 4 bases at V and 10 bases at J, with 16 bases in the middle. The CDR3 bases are TGCAGCGTTGCTGGTGTCAGGGGTGTAGCTTTCTTT. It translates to CSVAGVRGVAFF.

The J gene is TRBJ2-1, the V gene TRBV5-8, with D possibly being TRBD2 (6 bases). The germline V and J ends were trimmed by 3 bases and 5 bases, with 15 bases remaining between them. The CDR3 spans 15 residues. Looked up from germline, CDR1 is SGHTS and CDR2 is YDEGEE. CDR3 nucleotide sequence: TGTGCCAGCAGCTCCGGGAGATCGCGACACAATGAGCAGTTCTTC. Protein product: CASSSGRSRHNEQFF.

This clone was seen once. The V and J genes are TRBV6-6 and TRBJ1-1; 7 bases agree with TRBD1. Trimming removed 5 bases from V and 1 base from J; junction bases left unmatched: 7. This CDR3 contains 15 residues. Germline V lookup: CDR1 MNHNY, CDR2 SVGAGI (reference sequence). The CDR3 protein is CASSPRRTGNTEAFF. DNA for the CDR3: TGTGCCAGCAGTCCCCGAAGGACAGGGAACACTGAAGCTTTCTTT.

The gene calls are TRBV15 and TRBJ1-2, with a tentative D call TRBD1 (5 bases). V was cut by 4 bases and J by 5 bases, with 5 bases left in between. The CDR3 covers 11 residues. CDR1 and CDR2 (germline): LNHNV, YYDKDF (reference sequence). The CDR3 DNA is TGTGCCACCAGCACAGGGTATGGCTACACCTTC. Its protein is CATSTGYGYTF.

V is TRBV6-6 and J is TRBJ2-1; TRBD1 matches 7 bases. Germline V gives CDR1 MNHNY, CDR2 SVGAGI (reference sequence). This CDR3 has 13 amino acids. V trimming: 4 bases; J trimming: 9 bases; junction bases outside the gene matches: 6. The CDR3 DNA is TGTGCCAGCAGTTCCCCAGGGGGAACTGAGCAGTTCTTC. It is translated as CASSSPGGTEQFF.

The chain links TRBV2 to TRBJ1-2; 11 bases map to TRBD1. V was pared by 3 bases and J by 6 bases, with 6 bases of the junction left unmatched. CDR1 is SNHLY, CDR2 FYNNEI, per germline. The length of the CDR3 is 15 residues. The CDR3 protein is CASSEARTGGDGYTF. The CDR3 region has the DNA TGTGCCAGCAGTGAGGCACGGACAGGGGGCGATGGCTACACCTTC.

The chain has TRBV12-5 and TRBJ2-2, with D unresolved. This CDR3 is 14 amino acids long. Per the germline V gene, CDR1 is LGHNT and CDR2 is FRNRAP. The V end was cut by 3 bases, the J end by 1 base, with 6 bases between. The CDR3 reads CASGLTGNTGELFF. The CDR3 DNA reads TGTGCTAGTGGTTTAACCGGGAACACCGGGGAGCTGTTTTTT. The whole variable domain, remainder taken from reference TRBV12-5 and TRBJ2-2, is DARVTQTPRHKVTEMGQEVTMRCQPILGHNTVFWYRQTMMQGLELLAYFRNRAPLDDSGMPKDRFSAEMPDATLATLKIQPSEPRDSAVYFCASGLTGNTGELFFGEGSRLTVL.

The CDR3 DNA reads TGTGCCAGCAGCTTAAGGCCCAGCGGGGGTTTGGACGAGCAGTACTTC. Its translation: CASSLRPSGGLDEQYF. The chain has TRBV11-2 and TRBJ2-7, with TRBD2 matching 8 bases. Germline V gives CDR1 SGHAT, CDR2 FQNNGV. The CDR3 has 16 residues. V lost 2 bases, J lost 5 bases, and 11 bases stayed unmatched.

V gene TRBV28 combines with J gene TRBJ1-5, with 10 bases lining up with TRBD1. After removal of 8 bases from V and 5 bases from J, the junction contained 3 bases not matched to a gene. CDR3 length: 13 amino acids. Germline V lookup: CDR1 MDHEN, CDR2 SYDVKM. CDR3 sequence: CASGGTGDQPQHF. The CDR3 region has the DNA TGTGCCAGCGGGGGGACAGGGGATCAGCCCCAGCATTTT.

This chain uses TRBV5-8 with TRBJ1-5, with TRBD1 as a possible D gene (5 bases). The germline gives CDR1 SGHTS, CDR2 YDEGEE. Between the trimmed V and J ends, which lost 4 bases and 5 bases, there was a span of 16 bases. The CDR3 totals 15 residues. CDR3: CASSVWAGVDQPQHF. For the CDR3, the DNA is TGTGCCAGCAGCGTCTGGGCGGGGGTGGATCAGCCCCAGCATTTT.

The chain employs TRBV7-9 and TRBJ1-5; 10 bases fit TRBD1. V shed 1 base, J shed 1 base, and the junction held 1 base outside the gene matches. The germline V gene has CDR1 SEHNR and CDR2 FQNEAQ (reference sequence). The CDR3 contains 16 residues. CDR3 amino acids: CASSLGTGGSNQPQHF. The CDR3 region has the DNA TGTGCCAGCAGCTTAGGGACAGGGGGAAGCAATCAGCCCCAGCATTTT.

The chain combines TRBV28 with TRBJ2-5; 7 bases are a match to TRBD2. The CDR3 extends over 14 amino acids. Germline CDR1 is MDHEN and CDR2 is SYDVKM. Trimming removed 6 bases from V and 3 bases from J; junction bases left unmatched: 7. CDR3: CASRVGGTEETQYF. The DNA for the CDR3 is TGTGCCAGCAGGGTCGGGGGGACTGAAGAGACCCAGTACTTC.

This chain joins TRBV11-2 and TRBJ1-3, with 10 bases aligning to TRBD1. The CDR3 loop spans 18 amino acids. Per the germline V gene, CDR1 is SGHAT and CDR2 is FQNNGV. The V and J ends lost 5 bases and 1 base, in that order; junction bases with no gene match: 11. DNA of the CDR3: TGTGCCAGCAGCCCCCTCCGACAGGGGGCTTCTTCTGGAAACACCATATATTTT. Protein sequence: CASSPLRQGASSGNTIYF. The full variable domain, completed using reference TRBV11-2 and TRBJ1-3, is EAGVAQSPRYKIIEKRQSVAFWCNPISGHATLYWYQQILGQGPKLLIQFQNNGVVDDSQLPKDRFSAERLKGVDSTLKIQPAKLEDSAVYLCASSPLRQGASSGNTIYFGEGSWLTVV.

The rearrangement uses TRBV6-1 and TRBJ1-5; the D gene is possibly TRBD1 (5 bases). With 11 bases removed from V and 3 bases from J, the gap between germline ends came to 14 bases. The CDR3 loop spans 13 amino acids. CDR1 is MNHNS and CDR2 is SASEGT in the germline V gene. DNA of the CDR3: TGTGCCGTACGGGGGGAGATCAATCAGCCCCAGCATTTT. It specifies CAVRGEINQPQHF.

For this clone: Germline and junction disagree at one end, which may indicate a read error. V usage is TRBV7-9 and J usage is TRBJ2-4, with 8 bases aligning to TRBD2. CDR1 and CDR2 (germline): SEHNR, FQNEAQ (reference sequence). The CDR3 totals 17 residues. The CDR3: CSSSPIKTAGVENIQYF. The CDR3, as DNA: TGTTCCAGCAGCCCTATAAAGACAGCGGGGGTAGAAAACATTCAGTACTTC.

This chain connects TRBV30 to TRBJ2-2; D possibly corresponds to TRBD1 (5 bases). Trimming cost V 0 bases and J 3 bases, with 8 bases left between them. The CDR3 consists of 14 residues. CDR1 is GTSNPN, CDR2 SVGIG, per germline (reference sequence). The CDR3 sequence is CAWSVGRDTGELFF. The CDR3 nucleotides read TGTGCCTGGAGTGTCGGCAGGGACACCGGGGAGCTGTTTTTT.